Listed below are T cell receptor beta chains from one sample, sequenced in a study of T cell clonotyping in hematopoietic cell transplantation. Some clones are missing from TCRdb's copy, which holds only in-frame ones; the method was immunoSEQ multiplex PCR. The sample has about 36,000 clones, over 75% seen once. The sequenced sample was peripheral blood mononuclear cells. These receptor sequences come from a woman between 40 and 50 years old in good health. Some clones in this sample may be carry-over from other donors' samples. Each CDR3 is given with its conserved first and last residue. Fields, in order: CDR3 protein, CDR3 DNA, clone size, D gene, J gene, V gene. A D gene is named only where the DNA matches it firmly. Clone size is shown for a subset of rows, as once, few, many or a class of expanded clone.

cdr3_aa: CSVGQGAGELFF; cdr3_nt: TGCAGCGTAGGACAGGGGGCCGGGGAGCTGTTTTTT; clone_size: .; d_call: TRBD1; j_call: TRBJ2-2; v_call: TRBV29-1
cdr3_aa: CASRETGTGDYEQYF; cdr3_nt: TGTGCCAGCAGGGAGACTGGGACAGGGGACTACGAGCAGTACTTC; clone_size: .; d_call: TRBD1; j_call: TRBJ2-7; v_call: TRBV7-2
cdr3_aa: CASSLLLRTPNYGYTF; cdr3_nt: TGTGCCAGCAGTTTATTACTAAGGACTCCAAACTATGGCTACACCTTC; clone_size: .; d_call: .; j_call: TRBJ1-2; v_call: TRBV28
cdr3_aa: CASSSYQGLYGYTF; cdr3_nt: TGTGCCAGCAGTTCTTACCAGGGACTCTATGGCTACACCTTC; clone_size: .; d_call: .; j_call: TRBJ1-2; v_call: TRBV28
cdr3_aa: CASSLGERLAGGRYEQYF; cdr3_nt: TGTGCCAGCAGCTTAGGCGAAAGACTAGCGGGAGGGAGGTACGAGCAGTACTTC; clone_size: .; d_call: TRBD2; j_call: TRBJ2-7; v_call: TRBV11-2
cdr3_aa: CASSPGTSDYNEQFF; cdr3_nt: TGTGCCAGCAGCCCAGGGACTAGCGACTACAATGAGCAGTTCTTC; clone_size: few; d_call: TRBD2; j_call: TRBJ2-1; v_call: TRBV7-3
cdr3_aa: CAWMDSTYEQYF; cdr3_nt: TGTGCCTGGATGGACAGTACCTACGAGCAGTACTTC; clone_size: .; d_call: .; j_call: TRBJ2-7; v_call: TRBV30
cdr3_aa: CASSLVAAADNYGYTF; cdr3_nt: TGTGCCAGCAGCTTAGTCGCGGCAGCAGATAACTATGGCTACACCTTC; clone_size: .; d_call: .; j_call: TRBJ1-2; v_call: TRBV11-2
cdr3_aa: CASSPPVPSSYNEQFF; cdr3_nt: TGTGCCAGCTCACCACCGGTCCCCAGCTCCTACAATGAGCAGTTCTTC; clone_size: .; d_call: .; j_call: TRBJ2-1; v_call: TRBV18
cdr3_aa: CSARDNWGMFF; cdr3_nt: TGCAGTGCTAGAGATAACTGGGGAATGTTCTTT; clone_size: once; d_call: .; j_call: TRBJ1-1; v_call: TRBV20-1